The T cell receptor beta chain described here comes from a study of beta chain features in type 1 diabetes. Study at large: All samples yielded some 100,000,000 examined sorted cells.

Regarding this clone: Its specificity is not known.

The CDR3 covers 15 residues. V lost 4 bases and J lost 7; bases outside the gene matches: 10. Germline CDR1 reads MDHEN; CDR2 reads SYDVKM. Study-wide findings and caveats: Shorter templates may be favored by PCR, equally so in patients and controls.

Expressed TCRB transcripts were sequenced, since all the RNA that had been isolated was reverse transcribed. The table came from immunoSEQ multiplex PCR; TCRdb's copy has only in-frame clones and leaves some out. Among around 180,000 clones listed, 10% to 15% were seen once. This TCR derives from a woman aged 18-29 years in good health. The sequencing sample was made of central memory CD4+ T cells from blood. The rearrangement uses TRBV28 and TRBJ1-2; 9 bases agree with TRBD1. CDR3 bases: TGTGCCAGCAGTTCCTCCCACAGGGGGCTGGTTGGCTACACCTTC. Translated, it gives CASSSSHRGLVGYTF.